This entry lists 10 T cell receptor beta chains sequenced from one sample in a study of radiotherapy plus CTLA-4 blockade in lung cancer. Sequenced by immunoSEQ multiplex PCR; TCRdb stores in-frame clones only, minus some. This table holds around 45,000 clones, about 70% found once. Sequenced material: peripheral blood, taken from a patient treated with radiotherapy plus ipilimumab. The origin of the receptors is a human donor with non-small cell lung cancer who had a partial response to radiotherapy plus ipilimumab.

The gene calls are TRBV29-1 and TRBJ1-2, with D perhaps matching TRBD1 (5 bases). Trimming took off 3 bases at V and 3 bases at J, with 11 bases between the two ends. The CDR3 is 13 residues long. Germline V gene sequence: CDR1 SQVTM, CDR2 ANQGSEA. CDR3 region: CSVDKTAYYGYTF. The CDR3 region has the DNA TGCAGCGTTGACAAGACAGCCTACTATGGCTACACCTTC. Based on the CDR3 plus reference TRBV29-1 and TRBJ1-2, the full variable domain is SAVISQKPSRDICQRGTSLTIQCQVDSQVTMMFWYRQQPGQSLTLIATANQGSEATYESGFVIDKFPISRPNLTFSTLTVSNMSPEDSSIYLCSVDKTAYYGYTFGSGTRLTVV.

The chain has TRBV30 and TRBJ1-2, with TRBD1 matching over 7 bases. Looked up from germline, CDR1 is GTSNPN and CDR2 is SVGIG (reference sequence). This CDR3 has 14 amino acids. The V and J ends lost 0 bases and 4 bases, in that order; junction bases with no gene match: 5. The CDR3 spells CAWSVGDRLYGYTF. The CDR3 nucleotides read TGTGCCTGGAGTGTAGGGGACAGACTCTATGGCTACACCTTC.

This clone was detected a few times. This chain connects TRBV2 to TRBJ1-1; TRBD1 aligns across 8 bases. Per the germline V gene, CDR1 is SNHLY and CDR2 is FYNNEI. This CDR3 is 14 amino acids long. The trim removed 4 bases at V and 1 base at J, leaving 2 bases unmatched. The CDR3 DNA is TGTGCCAGCAGTGGCGACAGGGGGAACACTGAAGCTTTCTTT. Protein sequence: CASSGDRGNTEAFF.

This clone was detected a few times. This CDR3 reads CARSLRRTRQGANLGNQPQHF. The CDR3, as DNA: TGTGCCAGAAGCCTTCGAAGGACGCGACAGGGGGCGAACTTGGGTAATCAGCCCCAGCATTTT. V and J are TRBV5-3 and TRBJ1-5, with 10 positions matching TRBD1. TRBV5-3 is labeled an ORF, and its function is uncertain. This CDR3 has 21 amino acids. J gave up 4 bases and V 4 bases, and 23 bases lay outside the gene matches.

The table lists this clone with a few counts. CDR3 in amino acids: CASRGAGGAETQYF. CDR3 bases: TGTGCCAGCAGGGGCGCAGGGGGCGCAGAGACCCAGTACTTC. The V call is TRBV25-1, the J call TRBJ2-5; 8 nucleotides align to TRBD1. Germline CDR1 and CDR2: MGHDK and SYGVNS. The CDR3 spans 14 residues. V lost 6 bases to trimming and J lost 4 bases; unmatched junction nucleotides: 7.

By share, this clone ranks as medium-sized. The chain joins TRBV7-3 to TRBJ2-1, with D possibly matching TRBD2 (5 bases). This CDR3 contains 15 residues. Germline values: CDR1 SGHTA, CDR2 FQGTGA. V was cut by 3 bases and J by 4 bases, with 13 bases left in between. The CDR3 protein is CASSFGSGEYNEQFF. In DNA, the CDR3 is TGTGCCAGCAGCTTTGGGAGCGGAGAATACAATGAGCAGTTCTTC.

V gene TRBV4-2 combines with J gene TRBJ2-3; TRBD2 matches 8 bases. Germline lookup yields CDR1 LGHNA and CDR2 YNFKEQ. This CDR3 region has 15 residues. V was pared by 2 bases and J by 3 bases, with 4 bases of the junction left unmatched. CDR3 amino acids: CASSQSSSGTDTQYF. CDR3 in DNA: TGTGCCAGCAGCCAAAGCTCTAGCGGGACAGATACGCAGTATTTT.

This clone was recorded once. The gene calls are TRBV7-3 and TRBJ2-3, with D tentatively TRBD2 (5 bases). The germline V gene has CDR1 SGHTA and CDR2 FQGTGA. The CDR3 extends over 12 amino acids. V dropped 6 bases and J dropped 5 bases, with 9 bases sitting between them. Here the CDR3 reads CASSYEGDTQYF. In nucleotides, the CDR3 is TGTGCCAGCAGTTATGAGGGAGATACGCAGTATTTT. Full variable domain (missing parts from reference TRBV7-3 and TRBJ2-3): GAGVSQTPSNKVTEKGKYVELRCDPISGHTALYWYRQSLGQGPEFLIYFQGTGAADDSGLPNDRFFAVRPEGSVSTLKIQRTERGDSAVYLCASSYEGDTQYFGPGTRLTVL.

The chain links TRBV10-3 to TRBJ2-5; D might be TRBD2 (5 bases). Germline V CDR1 and CDR2: ENHRY, SYGVKD. This CDR3 spans 15 amino acids. V shed 3 bases and J shed 1 base, with 12 bases lying between them. CDR3 nucleotides: TGTGCCATCAGTGAACCCAGAGCGGCCCAAGAGACCCAGTACTTC. Its translation: CAISEPRAAQETQYF.

The sample holds a few counts of this clone. V and J are TRBV6-1 and TRBJ1-1, with TRBD1 as a possible D gene (5 bases). CDR1 and CDR2 from the germline V gene are MNHNS and SASEGT. V was cut by 8 bases and J by 5 bases, with 15 bases left in between. This CDR3 region has 13 residues. The DNA of the CDR3 is TGTGCCAGCGGTCGGGGGGTTAGAACTGAAGCTTTCTTT. Amino acid sequence: CASGRGVRTEAFF.